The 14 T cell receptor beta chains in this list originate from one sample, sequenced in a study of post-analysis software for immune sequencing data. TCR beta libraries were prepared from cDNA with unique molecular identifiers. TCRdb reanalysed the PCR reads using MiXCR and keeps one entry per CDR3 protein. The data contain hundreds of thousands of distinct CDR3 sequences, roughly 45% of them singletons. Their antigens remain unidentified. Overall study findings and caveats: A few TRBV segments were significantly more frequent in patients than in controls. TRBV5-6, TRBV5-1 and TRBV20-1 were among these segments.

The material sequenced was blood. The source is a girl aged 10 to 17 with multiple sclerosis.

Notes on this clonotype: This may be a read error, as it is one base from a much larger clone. The CDR3 region has the DNA TGTGCCAGCAGCTTGTTTCCCGAGACTAGCGGGAGGGCGGAGACCCAGTACTTC. This translates into CASSLFPETSGRAETQYF. This chain joins TRBV7-2 and TRBJ2-7; 14 positions match TRBD2. The J call is doubtful: the DNA matches TRBJ2-5 better. The germline CDR1 and CDR2 sequences are SGHTA and FQGNSA. This CDR3 has 18 residues.

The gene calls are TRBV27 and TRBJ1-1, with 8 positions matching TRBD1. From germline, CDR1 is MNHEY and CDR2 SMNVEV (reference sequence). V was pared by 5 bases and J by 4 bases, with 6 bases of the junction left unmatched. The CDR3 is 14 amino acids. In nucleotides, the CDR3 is TGTGCCAGCAGTCGCGCACAGGGGGGCACTGAAGCTTTCTTT. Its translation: CASSRAQGGTEAFF.

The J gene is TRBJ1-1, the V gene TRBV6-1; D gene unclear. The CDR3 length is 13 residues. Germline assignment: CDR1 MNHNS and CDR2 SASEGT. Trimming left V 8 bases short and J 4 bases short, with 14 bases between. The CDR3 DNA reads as TGTGCCAGCGCATCGACACGGAGCACTGAAGCTTTCTTT. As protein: CASASTRSTEAFF.

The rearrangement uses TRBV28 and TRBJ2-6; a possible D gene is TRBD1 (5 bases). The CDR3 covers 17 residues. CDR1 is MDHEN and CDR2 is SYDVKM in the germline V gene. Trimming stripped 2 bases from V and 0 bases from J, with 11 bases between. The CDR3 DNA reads TGTGCCAGCAGTTTACCAGGGTCCTACTCTGGGGCCAACGTCCTGACTTTC. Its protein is CASSLPGSYSGANVLTF.

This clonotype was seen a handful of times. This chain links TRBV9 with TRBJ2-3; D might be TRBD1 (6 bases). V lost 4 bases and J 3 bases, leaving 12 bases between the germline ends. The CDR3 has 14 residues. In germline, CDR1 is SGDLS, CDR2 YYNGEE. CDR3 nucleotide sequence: TGTGCCAGCAGCCCACAGGGATTGACAGATACGCAGTATTTT. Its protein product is CASSPQGLTDTQYF.

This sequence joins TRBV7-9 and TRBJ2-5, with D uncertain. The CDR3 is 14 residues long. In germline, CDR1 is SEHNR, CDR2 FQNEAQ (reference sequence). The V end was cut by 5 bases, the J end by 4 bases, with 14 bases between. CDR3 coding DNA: TGTGCCAGCAGCAATAGTATTCAGGCAGAGACCCAGTACTTC. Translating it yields CASSNSIQAETQYF.

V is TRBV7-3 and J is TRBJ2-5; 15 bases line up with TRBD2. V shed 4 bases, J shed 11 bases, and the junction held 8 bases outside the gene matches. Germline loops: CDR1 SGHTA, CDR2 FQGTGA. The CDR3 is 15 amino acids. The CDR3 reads CASSSGLAGGVEQYF. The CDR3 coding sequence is TGTGCCAGCAGCTCCGGACTAGCGGGAGGGGTAGAGCAGTACTTC.

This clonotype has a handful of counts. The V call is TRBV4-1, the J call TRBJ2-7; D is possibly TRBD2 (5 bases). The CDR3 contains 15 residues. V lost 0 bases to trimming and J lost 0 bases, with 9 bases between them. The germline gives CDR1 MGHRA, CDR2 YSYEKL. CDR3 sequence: CASSQEERYSYEQYF. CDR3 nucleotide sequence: TGCGCCAGCAGCCAAGAAGAGCGGTACTCCTACGAGCAGTACTTC.

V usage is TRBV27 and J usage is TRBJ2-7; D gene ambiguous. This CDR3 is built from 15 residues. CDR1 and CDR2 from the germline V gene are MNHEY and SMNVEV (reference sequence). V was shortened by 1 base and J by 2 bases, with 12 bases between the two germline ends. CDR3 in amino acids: CASSLFPAQTYEQYF. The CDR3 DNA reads TGTGCCAGCAGTTTATTCCCGGCTCAGACCTACGAGCAGTACTTC.

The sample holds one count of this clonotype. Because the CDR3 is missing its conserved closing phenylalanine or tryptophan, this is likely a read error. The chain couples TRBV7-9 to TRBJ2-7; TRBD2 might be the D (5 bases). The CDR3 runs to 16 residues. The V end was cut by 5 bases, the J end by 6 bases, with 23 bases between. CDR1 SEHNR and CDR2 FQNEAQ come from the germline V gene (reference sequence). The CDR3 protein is CASSARAGDLGGEQYC. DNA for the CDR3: TGTGCCAGCAGCGCGAGGGCAGGCGACTTGGGCGGCGAGCAGTACTGC.

The CDR3 reads CASSYRGIYQPQHF. The CDR3 coding sequence is TGTGCCAGCAGTTACAGGGGGATATATCAGCCCCAGCATTTT. The rearrangement joins TRBV6-2 or TRBV6-3 to TRBJ1-5; tentatively, D is TRBD1 (6 bases). Germline assignment: CDR1 MNHEY and CDR2 SVGEGT. V lost 2 bases and J 5 bases, leaving 10 bases between the germline ends. This CDR3 contains 14 residues.

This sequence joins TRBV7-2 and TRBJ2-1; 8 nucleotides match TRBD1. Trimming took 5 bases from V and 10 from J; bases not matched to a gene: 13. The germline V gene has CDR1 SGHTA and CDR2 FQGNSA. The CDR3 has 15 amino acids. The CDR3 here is CASSPQSDRGNEQFF. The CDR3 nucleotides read TGTGCCAGCAGCCCTCAATCCGACAGGGGAAACGAGCAGTTCTTC.

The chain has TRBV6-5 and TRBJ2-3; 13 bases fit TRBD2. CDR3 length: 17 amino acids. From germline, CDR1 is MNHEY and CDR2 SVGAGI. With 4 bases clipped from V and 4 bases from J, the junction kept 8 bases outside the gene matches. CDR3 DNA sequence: TGTGCCAGCAGTTCGCGAACTAGCGGGAGGGCCCCAGATACGCAGTATTTT. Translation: CASSSRTSGRAPDTQYF.

The CDR3 region has the DNA TGTGCCAGCACCCAAGGCTCTGGCTACACCTTC. This encodes CASTQGSGYTF. This sequence joins TRBV7-9 and TRBJ1-2; no definite D call. Trimming stripped 7 bases from V and 7 bases from J, with 10 bases between. The germline CDR1 and CDR2 sequences are SEHNR and FQNEAQ (reference sequence). This CDR3 comprises 11 residues.